This T cell receptor (beta chain) was found in a study of T cells after yellow fever vaccination. 5'RACE template switching generated TCR cDNA, adding a universal primer site and UMIs. MiXCR was run by TCRdb on the 5' RACE reads, yielding one entry per CDR3 protein. Counted here are under 600,000 distinct CDR3 sequences, just over 20% occurring once; the ten biggest clones make up 15% to 20%. This clonotype was detected a few times. Its antigen is unknown. In germline, CDR1 is MNHEY, CDR2 SMNVEV (reference sequence). The CDR3 has 15 residues. V gave up 8 bases and J gave up 0 bases; unmatched junction bases: 7. Findings of the study overall: At approximately 95% for CD4 and roughly 87% for CD8, most primary-vaccination clones showed up again after the booster. Abundant clonotypes from the bulk population could contaminate FACS-sorted repertoires. Clonotypes found in both CD4 and CD8 compartments made up a small share.

Sequences were derived from PBMCs, sampled roughly 20 days after the first yellow fever vaccination. This sequence joins TRBV27 and TRBJ1-2; TRBD1 aligns across 9 bases. The sequence derives from a man aged 18 to 29 who received the YFV17D yellow fever vaccine. The CDR3 loop reads CASALTGGANYGYTF. CDR3 in DNA: TGTGCCAGCGCATTGACAGGGGGAGCTAACTATGGCTACACCTTC.